The 21 T cell receptor beta chains reported below all come from one sample, sequenced in a study of blood T cells in healthy people across ages. A J-beta primer mix and a sample-barcoded 5' primer were used in a second PCR of roughly 6 to 11 cycles. A single record per CDR3 protein comes from TCRdb applying MiXCR to the 5' RACE reads. The table includes approximately 1.5 million distinct CDR3 sequences, about 31% detected once. Sequences were obtained from blood. These receptors all stem from a woman in her twenties or thirties in good health.

This sequence joins TRBV29-1 and TRBJ2-1; tentatively, D is TRBD1 or TRBD2 (5 bases each). Between the trimmed V and J ends, which lost 1 base and 0 bases, there was a span of 19 bases. In germline, CDR1 is SQVTM, CDR2 ANQGSEA. The CDR3 consists of 18 residues. The CDR3: CSVEGPGSVGGSYNEQFF. The CDR3 nucleotides are TGCAGCGTTGAAGGTCCAGGATCGGTTGGGGGCTCCTACAATGAGCAGTTCTTC.

A remark on this clonotype: A much more abundant neighbour one base away suggests this may be a read error. The chain joins TRBV6-1 to TRBJ2-7; tentatively, D is TRBD1 (5 bases). Germline lookup yields CDR1 MNHNS and CDR2 SASEGT. V gave up 5 bases and J gave up 2 bases, with 10 bases separating them. CDR3 length equals 13 residues. The CDR3 spells CASSNQGAYEQYF. The CDR3 DNA sequence: TGTGCCAGCAGTAATCAGGGTGCCTACGAGCAGTACTTC.

This clonotype was detected many times. The chain combines TRBV10-3 with TRBJ1-2, with 7 bases lining up with TRBD1. In germline, CDR1 is ENHRY, CDR2 SYGVKD. The J segment lost 4 bases and the V segment lost 2 bases, leaving 1 base of the junction unmatched. The CDR3 is made up of 13 amino acids. CDR3 nucleotide sequence: TGTGCCATCAGTGAGGGGACAGTCTATGGCTACACCTTC. Translated: CAISEGTVYGYTF.

This clonotype has just a few counts. V usage is TRBV20-1 and J usage is TRBJ2-1; 8 nucleotides line up with TRBD1. CDR1 and CDR2 from the germline V gene are DFQATT and SNEGSKA (reference sequence). Trimming at V came to 4 bases and at J to 1 base, leaving 3 bases not matched to a gene. This CDR3 is built from 14 residues. CDR3 protein: CSAIYRGSYNEQFF. CDR3 sequence (DNA): TGCAGTGCTATCTACAGGGGGTCCTACAATGAGCAGTTCTTC.

The chain uses TRBV27 and TRBJ2-7, with TRBD1 identical over 7 bases. J lost 4 bases, V lost 5 bases, and 8 bases had no gene match. CDR1 and CDR2 (germline): MNHEY, SMNVEV (reference sequence). This CDR3 has 14 residues. DNA of the CDR3: TGTGCCAGCAGTACCCGACAGGGTGCTTACGAGCAGTACTTC. This codes for CASSTRQGAYEQYF.

This clonotype appeared a few times. The chain recombines TRBV15 with TRBJ1-1, with D perhaps TRBD1 (5 bases). This CDR3 comprises 16 residues. Germline CDR1 is LNHNV and CDR2 is YYDKDF (reference sequence). V was trimmed by 5 bases and J by 0 bases, leaving 16 bases between them. CDR3 nucleotides: TGTGCCACCAGCCAGAGGGCAGGGACCATGAACACTGAAGCTTTCTTT. Translation gives CATSQRAGTMNTEAFF.

This sequence joins TRBV28 and TRBJ2-7, with D possibly being TRBD1 or TRBD2 (5 bases each). CDR1 and CDR2 (germline): MDHEN, SYDVKM. V was cut by 3 bases and J by 0 bases, with 12 bases left in between. The CDR3 consists of 15 residues. The CDR3 sequence is CASSFLGVSSYEQYF. The CDR3 DNA reads as TGTGCCAGCAGTTTTTTGGGGGTGAGCTCCTACGAGCAGTACTTC.

The V call is TRBV19, the J call TRBJ2-1; a possible D gene is TRBD2 (6 bases). Trimming removed 7 bases from V and 3 bases from J, with 13 bases in between. Germline CDR1 is LNHDA and CDR2 is SQIVND (reference sequence). This CDR3 contains 14 residues. CDR3: CASKGGARYNEQFF. CDR3 bases: TGTGCCAGTAAAGGAGGGGCCCGCTACAATGAGCAGTTCTTC.

This clonotype was picked up a small number of times. The rearrangement links TRBV20-1 to TRBJ2-3; 7 bases match TRBD2. The CDR3 has 15 residues. V shed 2 bases and J 5 bases; nucleotides not matched to a gene: 10. The V gene's germline CDR1 is DFQATT and CDR2 SNEGSKA (reference sequence). CDR3 residues: CSARFGGSGLDTQYF. CDR3 nucleotides: TGCAGTGCTAGATTCGGCGGGAGCGGCCTAGATACGCAGTATTTT.

The V gene is TRBV25-1, the J gene TRBJ1-2, with D tentatively TRBD1 (5 bases). The CDR3 loop spans 21 amino acids. Germline assignment: CDR1 MGHDK and CDR2 SYGVNS. V lost 2 bases and J lost 4, with 32 bases in between. The CDR3 protein is CASSETPPGRRVAITIYGYTF. The CDR3 coding sequence is TGTGCCAGCAGTGAAACCCCACCGGGGCGCCGTGTTGCAATAACCATCTATGGCTACACCTTC.

This clonotype showed up just a few times. The rearrangement joins TRBV20-1 to TRBJ2-7; TRBD2 matches 11 bases. The CDR3 runs 13 residues. CDR1 and CDR2 (germline): DFQATT, SNEGSKA (reference sequence). V trimming: 8 bases; J trimming: 11 bases; junction bases outside the gene matches: 14. The CDR3 loop reads CSTISTSGVGKYF. The CDR3 DNA follows: TGCAGTACAATATCGACTAGCGGGGTAGGGAAGTACTTC.

This clonotype showed up just a few times. The chain is built from TRBV20-1 and TRBJ1-6, with D maybe TRBD1 (6 bases). The CDR3 is 12 amino acids. Germline CDR1 DFQATT, CDR2 SNEGSKA (reference sequence). V lost 7 bases, J lost 8 bases, and 12 bases lay in between. CDR3 loop: CSVTGGDSPLHF. For the CDR3, the DNA is TGCAGTGTGACAGGAGGAGATTCACCCCTCCACTTT.

The chain recombines TRBV10-3 with TRBJ2-7, with D hard to call. Trimming took 6 bases from V and 0 from J, leaving 15 bases between them. There are 15 residues in the CDR3. Germline CDR1 and CDR2: ENHRY and SYGVKD. The CDR3 DNA follows: TGTGCCATCAGGCCCATGAACGAACCCTCCTACGAGCAGTACTTC. Translation: CAIRPMNEPSYEQYF.

As for this clonotype: A much bigger clone sits one base away, suggesting this may be a read error. The chain combines TRBV10-3 with TRBJ2-5; TRBD2 is a possible D gene (6 bases). V lost 4 bases and J 1 base, leaving 10 bases between the germline ends. Germline CDR1 is ENHRY and CDR2 is SYGVKD. The CDR3 runs 14 residues. This chain's CDR3 is CAISGSGAQETQYF. The CDR3 DNA sequence: TGTGCCATCAGTGGGTCGGGAGCCCAAGAGACCCAGTACTTC.

This chain links TRBV28 with TRBJ2-5; D not certain. Germline V gene lookup returns CDR1 MDHEN and CDR2 SYDVKM. The CDR3 loop spans 14 amino acids. V was trimmed by 3 bases and J by 0 bases, leaving 8 bases between them. The CDR3 loop is CASSLGWYQETQYF. CDR3 nucleotide sequence: TGTGCCAGCAGTTTGGGTTGGTACCAAGAGACCCAGTACTTC.

V is TRBV7-6 and J is TRBJ2-1, with D possibly being TRBD2 (5 bases). Germline V gene data show CDR1 as SGHVS and CDR2 as FNYEAQ. The CDR3 has 16 amino acids. Trimming pared 5 bases from V and 7 bases from J, leaving 21 bases between. CDR3 region: CASSRVRAGLGNEQFF. CDR3 DNA sequence: TGTGCCAGCAGCCGCGTCCGGGCGGGCTTAGGGAATGAGCAGTTCTTC.

CDR3 DNA: TGCGCCAGCAGCGAACCATTGACAGGCTACGAGCAGTACTTC. This encodes CASSEPLTGYEQYF. V and J are TRBV5-1 and TRBJ2-7; D might be TRBD1 (6 bases). Trimming pared 4 bases from V and 3 bases from J, leaving 14 bases between. The germline gives CDR1 SGHRS, CDR2 YFSETQ. This CDR3 contains 14 residues.

The chain is built from TRBV11-2 and TRBJ1-2; a weak D match, TRBD1 (5 bases). The CDR3 sequence is 16 residues long. Trimming cost V 0 bases and J 4 bases, with 15 bases left between them. Germline-derived CDR1 and CDR2 are SGHAT and FQNNGV. CDR3 nucleotides: TGTGCCAGCAGCTTAGAACCGGGACCGCAACTCTATGGCTACACCTTC. This sequence encodes CASSLEPGPQLYGYTF. The variable domain in full, completed from reference TRBV11-2 and TRBJ1-2, reads EAGVAQSPRYKIIEKRQSVAFWCNPISGHATLYWYQQILGQGPKLLIQFQNNGVVDDSQLPKDRFSAERLKGVDSTLKIQPAKLEDSAVYLCASSLEPGPQLYGYTFGSGTRLTVV.

This chain connects TRBV5-1 to TRBJ2-7, with TRBD1 as a possible D gene (6 bases). V lost 3 bases to trimming and J lost 0 bases, with 13 bases between them. The germline gives CDR1 SGHRS, CDR2 YFSETQ. The CDR3 is 15 residues long. The CDR3 bases are TGCGCCAGCAGCTCAACGACAGGAATCTCCTACGAGCAGTACTTC. Translated, it gives CASSSTTGISYEQYF. Full variable domain (outside the CDR3, taken from reference TRBV5-1 and TRBJ2-7): KAGVTQTPRYLIKTRGQQVTLSCSPISGHRSVSWYQQTPGQGLQFLFEYFSETQRNKGNFPGRFSGRQFSNSRSEMNVSTLELGDSALYLCASSSTTGISYEQYFGPGTRLTVT.

Concerning this clonotype itself: A read error is possible here, since a much larger clone lies one base away. The genes are TRBV7-9 and TRBJ2-5; 9 positions agree with TRBD1. Gene TRBJ2-7 matches the end of the DNA better, so the J call may be wrong. The CDR3 has 17 amino acids. Germline V gives CDR1 SEHNR, CDR2 FQNEAQ (reference sequence). The CDR3 nucleotides are TGTGCCAGCAGCTTAATCGTGAAACCGGGACAGGGTGGCGAGCAGTACTTC. This gives the protein CASSLIVKPGQGGEQYF.

This chain uses TRBV11-2 with TRBJ2-7, with a weak D call TRBD1 (6 bases). This CDR3 is 14 amino acids long. Trimming removed 0 bases from V and 7 bases from J, with 13 bases in between. In germline, CDR1 is SGHAT, CDR2 FQNNGV. CDR3 DNA sequence: TGTGCCAGCAGCTTAGATAACTGGGGGCTTGAGCAGTACTTC. Its translation is CASSLDNWGLEQYF.